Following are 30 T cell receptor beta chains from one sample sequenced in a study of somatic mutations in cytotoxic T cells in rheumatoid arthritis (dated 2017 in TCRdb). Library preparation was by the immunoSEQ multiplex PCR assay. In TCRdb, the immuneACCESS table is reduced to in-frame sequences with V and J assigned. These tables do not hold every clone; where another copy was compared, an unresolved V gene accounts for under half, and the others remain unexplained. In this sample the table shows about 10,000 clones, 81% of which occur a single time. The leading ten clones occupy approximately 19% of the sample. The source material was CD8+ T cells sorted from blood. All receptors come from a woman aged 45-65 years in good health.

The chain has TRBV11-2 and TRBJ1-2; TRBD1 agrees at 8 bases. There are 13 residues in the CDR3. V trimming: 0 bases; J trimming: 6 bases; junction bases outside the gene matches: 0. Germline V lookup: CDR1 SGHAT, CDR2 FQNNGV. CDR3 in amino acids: CASSLEQGDGYTF. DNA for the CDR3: TGTGCCAGCAGCTTAGAACAGGGGGATGGCTACACCTTC. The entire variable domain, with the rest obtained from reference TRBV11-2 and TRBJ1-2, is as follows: EAGVAQSPRYKIIEKRQSVAFWCNPISGHATLYWYQQILGQGPKLLIQFQNNGVVDDSQLPKDRFSAERLKGVDSTLKIQPAKLEDSAVYLCASSLEQGDGYTFGSGTRLTVV.

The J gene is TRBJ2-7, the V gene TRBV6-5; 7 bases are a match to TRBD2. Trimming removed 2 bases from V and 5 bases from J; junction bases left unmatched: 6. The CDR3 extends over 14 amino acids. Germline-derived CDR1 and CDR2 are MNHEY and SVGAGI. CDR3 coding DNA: TGTGCCAGCAGTTACGCGGGAGAGATCGACGAGCAGTACTTC. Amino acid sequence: CASSYAGEIDEQYF.

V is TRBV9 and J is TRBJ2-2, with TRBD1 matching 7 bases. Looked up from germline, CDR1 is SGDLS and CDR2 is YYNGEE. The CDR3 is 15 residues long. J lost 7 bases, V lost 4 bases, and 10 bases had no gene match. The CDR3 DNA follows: TGTGCCAGCAGCCCCCCCCGGGACAGTCACGGGGAGCTGTTTTTT. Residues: CASSPPRDSHGELFF.

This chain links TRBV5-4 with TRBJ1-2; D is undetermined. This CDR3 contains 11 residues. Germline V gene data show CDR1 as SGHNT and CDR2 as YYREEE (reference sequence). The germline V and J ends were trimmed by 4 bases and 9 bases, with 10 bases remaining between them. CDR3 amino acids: CASSALNRYTF. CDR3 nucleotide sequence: TGTGCCAGCAGCGCCCTAAATCGCTACACCTTC.

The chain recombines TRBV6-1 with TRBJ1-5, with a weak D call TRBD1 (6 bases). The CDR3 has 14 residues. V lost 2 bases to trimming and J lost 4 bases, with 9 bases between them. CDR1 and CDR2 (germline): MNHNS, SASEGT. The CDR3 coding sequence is TGTGCCAGCAGTGAACCAGGGGAGAATCAGCCCCAGCATTTT. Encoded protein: CASSEPGENQPQHF.

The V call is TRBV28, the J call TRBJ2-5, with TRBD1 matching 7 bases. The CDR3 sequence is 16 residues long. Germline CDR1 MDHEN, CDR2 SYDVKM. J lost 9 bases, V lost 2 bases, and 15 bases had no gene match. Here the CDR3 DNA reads TGTGCCAGCAGTTTAGTTGTCGGGACAGCCCTAGGAGCCCAGTACTTC. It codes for CASSLVVGTALGAQYF.

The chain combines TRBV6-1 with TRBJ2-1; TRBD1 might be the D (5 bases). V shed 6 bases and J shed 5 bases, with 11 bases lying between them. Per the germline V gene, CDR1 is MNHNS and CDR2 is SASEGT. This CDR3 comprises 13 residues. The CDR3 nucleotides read TGTGCCAGCAGGGACATCTTTAACAATGAGCAGTTCTTC. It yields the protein CASRDIFNNEQFF.

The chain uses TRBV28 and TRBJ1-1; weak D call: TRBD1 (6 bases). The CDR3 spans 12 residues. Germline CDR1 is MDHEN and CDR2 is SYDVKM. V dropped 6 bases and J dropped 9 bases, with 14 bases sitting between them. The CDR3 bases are TGTGCCAGCAGACCCCCCACAGGGAAAGCTTTCTTT. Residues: CASRPPTGKAFF.

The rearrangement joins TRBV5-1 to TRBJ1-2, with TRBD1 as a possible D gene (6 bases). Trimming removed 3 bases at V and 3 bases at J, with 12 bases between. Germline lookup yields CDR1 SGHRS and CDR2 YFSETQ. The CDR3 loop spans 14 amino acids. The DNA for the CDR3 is TGCGCCAGCAGCTCCAAACAGGGCGACTATGGCTACACCTTC. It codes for CASSSKQGDYGYTF. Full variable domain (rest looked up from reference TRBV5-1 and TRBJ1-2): KAGVTQTPRYLIKTRGQQVTLSCSPISGHRSVSWYQQTPGQGLQFLFEYFSETQRNKGNFPGRFSGRQFSNSRSEMNVSTLELGDSALYLCASSSKQGDYGYTFGSGTRLTVV.

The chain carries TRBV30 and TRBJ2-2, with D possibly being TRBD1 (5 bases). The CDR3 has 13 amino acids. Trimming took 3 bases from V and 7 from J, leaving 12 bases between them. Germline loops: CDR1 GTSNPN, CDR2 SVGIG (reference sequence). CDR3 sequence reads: CAWSQAGIGELFF. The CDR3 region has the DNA TGTGCCTGGAGCCAAGCAGGGATCGGGGAGCTGTTTTTT.

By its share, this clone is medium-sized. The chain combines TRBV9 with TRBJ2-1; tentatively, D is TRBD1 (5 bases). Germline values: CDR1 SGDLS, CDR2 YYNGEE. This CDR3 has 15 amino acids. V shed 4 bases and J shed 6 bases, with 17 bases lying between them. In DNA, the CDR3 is TGTGCCAGCAGCCCCCGACAGAGCTCAACCAATGAGCAGTTCTTC. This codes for CASSPRQSSTNEQFF. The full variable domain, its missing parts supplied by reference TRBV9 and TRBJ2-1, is DSGVTQTPKHLITATGQRVTLRCSPRSGDLSVYWYQQSLDQGLQFLIQYYNGEERAKGNILERFSAQQFPDLHSELNLSSLELGDSALYFCASSPRQSSTNEQFFGPGTRLTVL.

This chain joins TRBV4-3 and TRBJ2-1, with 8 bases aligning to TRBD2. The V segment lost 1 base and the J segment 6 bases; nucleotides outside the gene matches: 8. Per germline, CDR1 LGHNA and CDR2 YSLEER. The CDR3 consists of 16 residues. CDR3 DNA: TGCGCCAGCAGCCAAGTGACAGCGGGAGCTCCCAATGAGCAGTTCTTC. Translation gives CASSQVTAGAPNEQFF.

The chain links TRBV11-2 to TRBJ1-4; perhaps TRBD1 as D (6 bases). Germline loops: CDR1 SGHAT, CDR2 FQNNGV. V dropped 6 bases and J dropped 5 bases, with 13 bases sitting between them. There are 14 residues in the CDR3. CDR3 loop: CASSLEQGNEKLFF. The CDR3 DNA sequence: TGTGCCAGCAGTTTGGAACAGGGAAATGAAAAACTGTTTTTT.

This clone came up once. CDR3 loop: CASKGWGGTEAFF. The CDR3 DNA sequence: TGTGCCAGCAAAGGGTGGGGGGGCACTGAAGCTTTCTTT. This chain joins TRBV27 and TRBJ1-1, with a tentative D call TRBD1 (5 bases). The CDR3 loop spans 13 amino acids. Germline values: CDR1 MNHEY, CDR2 SMNVEV (reference sequence). Trimming left V 7 bases short and J 4 bases short, with 13 bases between.

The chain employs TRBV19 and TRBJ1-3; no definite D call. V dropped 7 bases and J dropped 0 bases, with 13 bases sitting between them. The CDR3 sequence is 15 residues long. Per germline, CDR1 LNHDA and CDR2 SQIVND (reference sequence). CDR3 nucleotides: TGTGCCAGTATTGTCAACCCGGTCTCTGGAAACACCATATATTTT. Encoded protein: CASIVNPVSGNTIYF.

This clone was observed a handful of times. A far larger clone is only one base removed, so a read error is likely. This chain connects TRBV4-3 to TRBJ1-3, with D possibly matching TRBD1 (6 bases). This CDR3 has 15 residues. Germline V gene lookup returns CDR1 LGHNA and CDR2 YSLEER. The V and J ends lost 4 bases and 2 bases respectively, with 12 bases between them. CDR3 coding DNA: TGCGCCAGCAGCCGCGACAGGAGGACTGGAAACACCATATATTTT. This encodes CASSRDRRTGNTIYF.

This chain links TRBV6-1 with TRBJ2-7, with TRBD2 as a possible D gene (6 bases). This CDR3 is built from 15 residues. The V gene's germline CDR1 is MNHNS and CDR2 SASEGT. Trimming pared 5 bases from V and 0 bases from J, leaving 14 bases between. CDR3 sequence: CASSFRLDPSYEQYF. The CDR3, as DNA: TGTGCCAGCAGTTTCCGACTAGACCCCTCCTACGAGCAGTACTTC.

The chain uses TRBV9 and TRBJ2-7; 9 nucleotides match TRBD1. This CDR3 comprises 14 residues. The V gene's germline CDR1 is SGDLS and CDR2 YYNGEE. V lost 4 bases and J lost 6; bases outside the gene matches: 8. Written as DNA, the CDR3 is TGTGCCAGCAGCCCTGGGACAGGGATTCGCGAGCAGTACTTC. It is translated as CASSPGTGIREQYF. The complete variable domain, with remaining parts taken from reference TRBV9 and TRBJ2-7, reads DSGVTQTPKHLITATGQRVTLRCSPRSGDLSVYWYQQSLDQGLQFLIQYYNGEERAKGNILERFSAQQFPDLHSELNLSSLELGDSALYFCASSPGTGIREQYFGPGTRLTVT.

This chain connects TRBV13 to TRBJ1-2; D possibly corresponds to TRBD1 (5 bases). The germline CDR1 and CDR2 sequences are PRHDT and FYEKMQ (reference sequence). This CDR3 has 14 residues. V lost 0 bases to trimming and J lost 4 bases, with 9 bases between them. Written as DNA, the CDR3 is TGTGCCAGCAGCTTAGGGACAACAGGCTATGGCTACACCTTC. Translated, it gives CASSLGTTGYGYTF.

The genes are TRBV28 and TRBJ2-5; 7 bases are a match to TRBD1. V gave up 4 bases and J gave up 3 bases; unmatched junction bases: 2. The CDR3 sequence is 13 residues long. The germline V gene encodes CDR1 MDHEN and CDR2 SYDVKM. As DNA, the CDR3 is TGTGCCAGCAGTTACAGGGGTAAAGAGACCCAGTACTTC. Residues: CASSYRGKETQYF.

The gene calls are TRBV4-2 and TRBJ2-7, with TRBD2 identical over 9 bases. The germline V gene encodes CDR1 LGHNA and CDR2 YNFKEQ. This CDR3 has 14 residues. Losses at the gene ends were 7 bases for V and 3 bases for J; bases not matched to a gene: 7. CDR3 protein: CASTQAGGNYEQYF. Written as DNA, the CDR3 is TGTGCCAGCACCCAGGCGGGGGGGAACTACGAGCAGTACTTC.

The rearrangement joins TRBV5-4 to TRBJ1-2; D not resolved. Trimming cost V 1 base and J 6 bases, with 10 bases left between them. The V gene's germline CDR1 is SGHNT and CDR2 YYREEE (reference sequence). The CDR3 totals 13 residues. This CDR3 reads CASSLRQEDGYTF. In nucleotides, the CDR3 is TGTGCCAGCAGCTTGCGCCAGGAAGATGGCTACACCTTC.

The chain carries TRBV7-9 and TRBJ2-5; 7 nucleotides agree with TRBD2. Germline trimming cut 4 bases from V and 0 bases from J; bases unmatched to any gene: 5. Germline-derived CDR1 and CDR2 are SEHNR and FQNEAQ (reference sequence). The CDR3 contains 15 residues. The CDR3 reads CASSSMGGNQETQYF. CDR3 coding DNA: TGTGCCAGCAGCTCCATGGGGGGGAACCAAGAGACCCAGTACTTC. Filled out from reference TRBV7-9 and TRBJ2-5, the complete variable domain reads DTGVSQNPRHKITKRGQNVTFRCDPISEHNRLYWYRQTLGQGPEFLTYFQNEAQLEKSRLLSDRFSAERPKGSFSTLEIQRTEQGDSAMYLCASSSMGGNQETQYFGPGTRLLVL.

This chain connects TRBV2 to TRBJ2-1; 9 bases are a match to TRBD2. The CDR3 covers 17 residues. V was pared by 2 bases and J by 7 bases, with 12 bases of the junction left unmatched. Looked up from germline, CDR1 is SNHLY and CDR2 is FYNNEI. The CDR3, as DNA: TGTGCCAGCAGTGAATCGCTCGCGCGGGAGGGACTAAATGAGCAGTTCTTC. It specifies CASSESLAREGLNEQFF.

The DNA of the CDR3 is TGTGCCAGCAGCGAGAAGGGACTAGGTGACGAGCAGTACTTC. The encoded protein is CASSEKGLGDEQYF. V and J are TRBV9 and TRBJ2-7, with 8 bases identical to TRBD2. CDR1 SGDLS and CDR2 YYNGEE come from the germline V gene. This CDR3 region has 14 residues. Trimming at V came to 3 bases and at J to 5 bases, leaving 7 bases not matched to a gene.

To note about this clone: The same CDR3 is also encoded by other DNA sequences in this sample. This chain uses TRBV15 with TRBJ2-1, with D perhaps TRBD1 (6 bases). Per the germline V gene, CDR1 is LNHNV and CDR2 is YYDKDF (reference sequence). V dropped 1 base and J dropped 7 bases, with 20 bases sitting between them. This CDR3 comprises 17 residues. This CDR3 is CATSRGGGRGGRNEQFF. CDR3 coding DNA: TGTGCCACCAGCAGAGGGGGCGGGCGAGGGGGTCGTAATGAGCAGTTCTTC.

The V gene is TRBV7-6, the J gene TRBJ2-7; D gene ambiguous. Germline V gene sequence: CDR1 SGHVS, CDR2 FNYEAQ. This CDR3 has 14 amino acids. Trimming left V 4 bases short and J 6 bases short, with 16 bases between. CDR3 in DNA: TGTGCCAGCAGCTCCTCTCTCCAGGCTGGCGAGCAGTACTTC. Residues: CASSSSLQAGEQYF.

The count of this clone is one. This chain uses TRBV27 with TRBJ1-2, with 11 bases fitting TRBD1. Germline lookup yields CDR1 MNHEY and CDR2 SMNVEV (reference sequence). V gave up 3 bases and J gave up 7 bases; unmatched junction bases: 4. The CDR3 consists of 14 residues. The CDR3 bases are TGTGCCAGCAGTTTGGGACAGGGGGGAAGTGGCTACACCTTC. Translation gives CASSLGQGGSGYTF.

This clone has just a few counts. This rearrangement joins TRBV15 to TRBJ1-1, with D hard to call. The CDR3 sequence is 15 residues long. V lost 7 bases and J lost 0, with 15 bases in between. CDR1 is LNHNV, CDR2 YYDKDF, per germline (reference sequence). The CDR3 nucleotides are TGTGCCACCAATCAGGTGCTCGGATTGAACACTGAAGCTTTCTTT. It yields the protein CATNQVLGLNTEAFF.

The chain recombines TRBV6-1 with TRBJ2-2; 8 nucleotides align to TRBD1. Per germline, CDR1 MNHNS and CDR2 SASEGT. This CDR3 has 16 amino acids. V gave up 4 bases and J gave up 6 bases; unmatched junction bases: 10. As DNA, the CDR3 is TGTGCCAGCAGTGCTCCGGGACAGGAGATTCCCGGGGAGCTGTTTTTT. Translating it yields CASSAPGQEIPGELFF.